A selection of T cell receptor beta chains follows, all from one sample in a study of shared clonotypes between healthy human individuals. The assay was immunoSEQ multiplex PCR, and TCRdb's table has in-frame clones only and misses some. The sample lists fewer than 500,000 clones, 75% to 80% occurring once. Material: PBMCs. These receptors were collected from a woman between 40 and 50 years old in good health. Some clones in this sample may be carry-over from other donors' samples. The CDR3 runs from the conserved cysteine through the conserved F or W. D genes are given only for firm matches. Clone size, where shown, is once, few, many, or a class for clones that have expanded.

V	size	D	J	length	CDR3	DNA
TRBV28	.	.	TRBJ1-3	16	CASSNTGSFSGNTIYF	TGTGCCAGCAGTAATACAGGTTCTTTCTCTGGAAACACCATATATTTT
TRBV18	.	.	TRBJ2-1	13	CASSPLEGLGQFF	TGTGCCAGCTCACCTCTCGAGGGGTTGGGGCAGTTCTTC
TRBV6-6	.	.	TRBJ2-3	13	CAGGRRGTDTQYF	TGTGCCGGGGGGCGCAGGGGCACAGATACGCAGTATTTT
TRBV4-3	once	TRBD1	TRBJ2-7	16	CASSQGTQGALYEQYF	TGCGCCAGCAGCCAAGGTACCCAGGGGGCTCTCTACGAGCAGTACTTC
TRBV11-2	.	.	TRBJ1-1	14	CASSLAGRDTEAFF	TGTGCCAGCAGCTTAGCTGGCAGGGACACTGAAGCTTTCTTT
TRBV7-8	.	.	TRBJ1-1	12	CASSVGGDWAFF	TGTGCCAGCAGCGTGGGGGGCGATTGGGCTTTCTTT
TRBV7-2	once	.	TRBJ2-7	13	CASSLSGDYEQYF	TGTGCCAGCAGCTTATCAGGGGACTACGAGCAGTACTTC
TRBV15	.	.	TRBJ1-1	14	CATSRAGLTAEAFF	TGTGCCACCAGCAGAGCCGGACTAACGGCTGAAGCTTTCTTT
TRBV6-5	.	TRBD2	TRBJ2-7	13	CASSRAGEREQYF	TGTGCCAGCAGTCGGGCGGGAGAGAGGGAGCAGTACTTC
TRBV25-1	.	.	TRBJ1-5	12	CASRRGNQPQHF	TGTGCCAGCAGGAGGGGAAATCAGCCCCAGCATTTT
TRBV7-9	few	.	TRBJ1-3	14	CASSVAGIGNTIYF	TGTGCCAGCAGCGTAGCAGGGATAGGAAACACCATATATTTT
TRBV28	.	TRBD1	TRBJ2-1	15	CASSQPGTGRYEQFF	TGTGCCAGCAGTCAACCCGGGACAGGGAGGTATGAGCAGTTCTTC
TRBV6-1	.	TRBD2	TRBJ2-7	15	CASSPTSGSAGEQYF	TGTGCCAGCAGTCCCACTAGCGGGAGTGCTGGCGAGCAGTACTTC
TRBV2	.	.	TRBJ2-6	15	CASTDGGSGANVLTF	TGTGCCAGCACCGACGGTGGATCTGGGGCCAACGTCCTGACTTTC
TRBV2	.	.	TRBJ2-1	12	CASRGWDGEQFF	TGTGCCAGCCGGGGATGGGATGGTGAGCAGTTCTTC
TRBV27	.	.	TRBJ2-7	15	CASSLFQDYSNEQYF	TGTGCCAGCAGTTTATTTCAGGACTACAGTAACGAGCAGTACTTC
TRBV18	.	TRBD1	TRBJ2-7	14	CASSPRQGRGEQYF	TGTGCCAGCTCACCACGACAGGGGAGAGGTGAGCAGTACTTC
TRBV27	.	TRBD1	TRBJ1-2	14	CASRNTGTDYGYTF	TGTGCCAGCAGAAATACCGGGACAGATTATGGCTACACCTTC
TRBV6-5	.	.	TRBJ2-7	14	CATKPGPITYEQYF	TGTGCCACTAAACCGGGACCTATAACCTACGAGCAGTACTTC
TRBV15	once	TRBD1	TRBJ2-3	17	CATSTEAFGTASDTQYF	TGTGCCACCAGTACTGAGGCCTTTGGGACAGCCTCCGATACGCAGTATTTT
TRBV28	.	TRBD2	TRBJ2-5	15	CATTSRLAGGETQYF	TGTGCCACCACGTCGCGACTAGCGGGAGGAGAGACCCAGTACTTC
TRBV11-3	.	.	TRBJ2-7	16	CASSLGGGAGNHEQYF	TGTGCCAGCAGCTTGGGAGGGGGAGCGGGAAACCACGAGCAGTACTTC
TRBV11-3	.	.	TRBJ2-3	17	CASSLRGPGVFTDTQYF	TGTGCCAGCAGCTTGAGAGGCCCCGGGGTATTCACAGATACGCAGTATTTT
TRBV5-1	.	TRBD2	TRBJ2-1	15	CASSDPSGNYNEQFF	TGCGCCAGCAGTGACCCTAGCGGCAATTACAATGAGCAGTTCTTC
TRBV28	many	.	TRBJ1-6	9	CASGSRFNF	TGTGCCAGCGGTTCCCGTTTTAACTTT
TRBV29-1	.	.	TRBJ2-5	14	CSVEDQDSLETQYF	TGCAGCGTTGAAGATCAGGACAGCTTAGAGACCCAGTACTTC
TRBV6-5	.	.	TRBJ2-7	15	CASSPSGSVPYEQYF	TGTGCCAGCAGTCCTTCGGGTAGCGTCCCCTACGAGCAGTACTTC
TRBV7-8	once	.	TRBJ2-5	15	CASSPLPTPRETQYF	TGTGCCAGCAGCCCACTTCCGACTCCTCGTGAGACCCAGTACTTC
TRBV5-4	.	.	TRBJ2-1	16	CASSFGGTSSYNEQFF	TGTGCCAGCAGCTTTGGCGGAACGAGCTCCTACAATGAGCAGTTCTTC
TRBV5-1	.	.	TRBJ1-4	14	CASSLGGLNEKLFF	TGCGCCAGCAGCTTGGGAGGGCTTAATGAAAAACTGTTTTTT
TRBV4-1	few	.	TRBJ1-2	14	CASSQGDRRGGYTF	TGCGCCAGCAGCCAGGGTGACAGGCGAGGGGGCTACACCTTC
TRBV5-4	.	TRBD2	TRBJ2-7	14	CASSQTSGIYEQYF	TGTGCCAGCAGCCAAACTAGCGGGATATACGAGCAGTACTTC